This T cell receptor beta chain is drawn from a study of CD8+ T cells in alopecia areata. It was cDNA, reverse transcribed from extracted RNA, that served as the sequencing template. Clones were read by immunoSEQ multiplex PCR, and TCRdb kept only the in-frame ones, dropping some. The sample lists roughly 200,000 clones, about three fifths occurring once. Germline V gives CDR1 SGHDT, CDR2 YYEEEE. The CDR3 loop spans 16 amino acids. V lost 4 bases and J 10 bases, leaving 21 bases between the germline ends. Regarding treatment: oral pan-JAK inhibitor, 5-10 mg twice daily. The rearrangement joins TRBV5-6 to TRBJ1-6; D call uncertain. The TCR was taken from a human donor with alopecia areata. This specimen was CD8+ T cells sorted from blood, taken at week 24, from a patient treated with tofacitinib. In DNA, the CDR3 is TGTGCCAGCAGCGTCTACCGGGAGAGCTATCGGTCACCCCTCCACTTT. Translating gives CASSVYRESYRSPLHF.